This T cell receptor (beta chain) was sequenced for a study of ipilimumab plus nivolumab after autologous stem cell transplantation. Trimming removed 3 bases at V and 2 bases at J, with 7 bases between. The CDR3 is 13 amino acids. In germline, CDR1 is MDHEN, CDR2 SYDVKM. Profiled with immunoSEQ multiplex PCR; TCRdb holds only in-frame clones, not every one. The data show more than 2,000 clones, with about 73% seen just once and roughly 60% held by the top ten. This clonotype was sampled from a male donor with multiple myeloma. The specimen comprised PBMCs, sampled in a trial of ipilimumab plus nivolumab as post-transplant consolidation. The genes are TRBV28 and TRBJ2-5, with unresolved D. CDR3 bases: TGTGCCAGCAGTTTGAGCGTACAAGAGACCCAGTACTTC. Translated, it gives CASSLSVQETQYF.